One and the same sample provided the 19 T cell receptor beta chains below, sequenced in a study of cytomegalovirus exposure and HLA in healthy donors. The PCR ran on 60 Vbeta and 13 Jbeta primers. Clones were sequenced by immunoSEQ multiplex PCR, and TCRdb holds only the in-frame ones, with some missing. The sample consists of 59,000 or so clones, approximately 85% of them appearing once. Sequencing input: PBMCs. The receptors were sampled from a female donor in good health and CMV-seronegative.

V gene TRBV28 combines with J gene TRBJ2-4; weak D call: TRBD2 (6 bases). Germline CDR1 is MDHEN and CDR2 is SYDVKM. Trimming took 8 bases from V and 1 from J, leaving 18 bases between them. This CDR3 spans 16 amino acids. For the CDR3, the DNA is TGTGCCAGCCTCGGAAGAAGCGGGCACGCCAAAAACATTCAGTACTTC. Translated: CASLGRSGHAKNIQYF.

This chain links TRBV5-1 with TRBJ1-1; D might be TRBD1 (6 bases). There are 16 residues in the CDR3. CDR1 is SGHRS, CDR2 YFSETQ, per germline. Trimming took off 4 bases at V and 1 base at J, with 17 bases between the two ends. This CDR3 is CASSKDRQIQNTEAFF. In nucleotides, the CDR3 is TGCGCCAGCAGCAAGGACAGACAGATCCAGAACACTGAAGCTTTCTTT.

This clone has a handful of counts. The chain couples TRBV7-8 to TRBJ2-1; D perhaps matches TRBD1 (6 bases). V was trimmed by 2 bases and J by 2 bases, leaving 13 bases between them. The germline V gene encodes CDR1 SGHVS and CDR2 FQNEAQ. The CDR3 has 16 amino acids. Here the CDR3 reads CASSLLQGQTYNEQFF. Here the CDR3 DNA reads TGTGCCAGCAGCTTACTTCAGGGGCAGACCTACAATGAGCAGTTCTTC.

The chain carries TRBV28 and TRBJ2-5, with 7 bases matching TRBD2. There are 16 residues in the CDR3. V was pared by 2 bases and J by 2 bases, with 8 bases of the junction left unmatched. Germline V gives CDR1 MDHEN, CDR2 SYDVKM. The CDR3 region is CASSLTPGGYQETQYF. The DNA for the CDR3 is TGTGCCAGCAGTTTAACCCCGGGAGGATATCAAGAGACCCAGTACTTC.

V usage is TRBV28 and J usage is TRBJ1-4; D remains unclear. Germline V gene sequence: CDR1 MDHEN, CDR2 SYDVKM. V lost 6 bases to trimming and J lost 5 bases, with 19 bases between them. The CDR3 contains 16 residues. CDR3 nucleotides: TGTGCCAGCAGCCCCACACGATCCAGGCTAAATGAAAAACTGTTTTTT. Protein sequence: CASSPTRSRLNEKLFF. The full variable domain, with the rest looked up from reference TRBV28 and TRBJ1-4, is DVKVTQSSRYLVKRTGEKVFLECVQDMDHENMFWYRQDPGLGLRLIYFSYDVKMKEKGDIPEGYSVSREKKERFSLILESASTNQTSMYLCASSPTRSRLNEKLFFGSGTQLSVL.

This clone was recorded a few times. The chain carries TRBV28 and TRBJ1-2; D unresolved. This CDR3 comprises 14 residues. Deletions cut 6 bases from V and 4 bases from J, with 15 bases between. CDR1 MDHEN and CDR2 SYDVKM come from the germline V gene. The CDR3 DNA follows: TGTGCCAGCAGCCCGGGTAGGGCGGGCTATGGCTACACCTTC. Its translation: CASSPGRAGYGYTF.

Only a few counts were recorded for this clone. J is TRBJ1-3 and V is TRBV5-4; tentatively, D is TRBD1 (6 bases). Germline V CDR1 and CDR2: SGHNT, YYREEE (reference sequence). This CDR3 spans 13 amino acids. Trimming removed 2 bases at V and 6 bases at J, with 9 bases between. The CDR3 loop reads CASSFRGENTIYF. The CDR3 coding sequence is TGTGCCAGCAGCTTCAGGGGTGAAAACACCATATATTTT.

The V and J genes are TRBV18 and TRBJ1-1, with unresolved D. The germline V and J ends were trimmed by 7 bases and 2 bases, with 11 bases remaining between them. The V gene's germline CDR1 is KGHSH and CDR2 LQKENI. CDR3 length: 13 amino acids. The DNA of the CDR3 is TGTGCCAGCTACCGGGGTCTCAACACTGAAGCTTTCTTT. Translation: CASYRGLNTEAFF.

A few counts support this clone. V is TRBV9 and J is TRBJ1-2, with a weak D call TRBD1 (5 bases). V lost 5 bases to trimming and J lost 3 bases, with 14 bases between them. The CDR3 spans 14 residues. Germline V gives CDR1 SGDLS, CDR2 YYNGEE. The CDR3 nucleotides are TGTGCCAGCAGTCCCGCGGGGGGATACTATGGCTACACCTTC. Translated: CASSPAGGYYGYTF. Based on the CDR3 plus reference TRBV9 and TRBJ1-2, the full variable domain is DSGVTQTPKHLITATGQRVTLRCSPRSGDLSVYWYQQSLDQGLQFLIQYYNGEERAKGNILERFSAQQFPDLHSELNLSSLELGDSALYFCASSPAGGYYGYTFGSGTRLTVV.

The chain recombines TRBV5-6 with TRBJ2-7; a weak D match, TRBD1 (6 bases). Trimming stripped 4 bases from V and 1 base from J, with 18 bases between. Germline V gene sequence: CDR1 SGHDT, CDR2 YYEEEE. This CDR3 has 16 residues. Here the CDR3 DNA reads TGTGCCAGCAGCCGTCGAACGACAGGAACTTCCTACGAGCAGTACTTC. Translating it yields CASSRRTTGTSYEQYF.

This chain joins TRBV7-2 and TRBJ2-2, with 7 bases identical to TRBD2. Trimming took 5 bases from V and 10 from J; bases not matched to a gene: 13. The CDR3 is 15 amino acids. Germline assignment: CDR1 SGHTA and CDR2 FQGNSA. CDR3 region: CASSPWGGVEQELFF. CDR3 coding DNA: TGTGCCAGCAGCCCATGGGGGGGGGTGGAGCAGGAGCTGTTTTTT. The variable domain in full, completed from reference TRBV7-2 and TRBJ2-2, reads GAGVSQSPSNKVTEKGKDVELRCDPISGHTALYWYRQSLGQGLEFLIYFQGNSAPDKSGLPSDRFSAERTGGSVSTLTIQRTQQEDSAVYLCASSPWGGVEQELFFGEGSRLTVL.

Worth noting for this clone: The junction and the germline gene differ at one end; a read error may be behind it. The V and J genes are TRBV11-2 and TRBJ2-2; tentatively, D is TRBD2 (6 bases). This CDR3 is built from 14 residues. In germline, CDR1 is SGHAT, CDR2 FQNNGV. This CDR3 is CASSPGLVSGGLFF. The CDR3 DNA reads TGTGCCAGCAGCCCAGGGTTGGTTTCCGGGGGGCTGTTTTTT.

The chain couples TRBV6-5 to TRBJ1-1; no clear D gene. This CDR3 region has 14 residues. V lost 2 bases to trimming and J lost 8 bases, with 15 bases between them. In germline, CDR1 is MNHEY, CDR2 SVGAGI. CDR3 DNA: TGTGCCAGCAGTTACACACAGACCCGCCCCGAAGCTTTCTTT. Encoded protein: CASSYTQTRPEAFF.

The chain is built from TRBV7-3 and TRBJ2-1; D is possibly TRBD2 (5 bases). Trimming left V 0 bases short and J 4 bases short, with 10 bases between. Germline loops: CDR1 SGHTA, CDR2 FQGTGA. The CDR3 loop spans 15 amino acids. The CDR3 spells CASSLTPGGYNEQFF. In nucleotides, the CDR3 is TGTGCCAGCAGCTTAACACCAGGCGGGTACAATGAGCAGTTCTTC.

The chain has TRBV10-3 and TRBJ1-1, with 9 bases lining up with TRBD1. Unmatched junction bases numbered 6, after V lost 4 bases and J lost 0 bases. The CDR3 runs 16 residues. From germline, CDR1 is ENHRY and CDR2 SYGVKD. CDR3 in DNA: TGTGCCATCAGTGGGGGACAGGGAGGGATGAACACTGAAGCTTTCTTT. Translating it yields CAISGGQGGMNTEAFF.

The rearrangement links TRBV4-3 to TRBJ2-1, with D possibly being TRBD2 (7 bases). The ends were cut back, 0 bases at V and 10 bases at J, with 16 bases in the middle. This CDR3 has 15 amino acids. Germline V gene data show CDR1 as LGHNA and CDR2 as YSLEER. The CDR3 protein is CASSQEGGGALEQFF. The CDR3 nucleotides read TGCGCCAGCAGCCAAGAAGGGGGGGGAGCGCTGGAGCAGTTCTTC.

The V and J genes are TRBV7-6 and TRBJ2-2; weak D call: TRBD1 (6 bases). Per germline, CDR1 SGHVS and CDR2 FNYEAQ. Trimming cost V 5 bases and J 2 bases, with 12 bases left between them. This CDR3 region has 15 residues. DNA of the CDR3: TGTGCCAGCAGCGCGACAGGAGTAAACACCGGGGAGCTGTTTTTT. It translates to CASSATGVNTGELFF. Complete variable domain (other parts from reference TRBV7-6 and TRBJ2-2): GAGVSQSPRYKVTKRGQDVALRCDPISGHVSLYWYRQALGQGPEFLTYFNYEAQQDKSGLPNDRFSAERPEGSISTLTIQRTEQRDSAMYRCASSATGVNTGELFFGEGSRLTVL.

Notes on this clone: The junction departs from germline at one end; a sequencing error may be responsible. CDR3 in amino acids: CASSPTGVSGANGLTF. The CDR3, as DNA: TGTGCCAGCTCTCCCACAGGGGTCTCTGGGGCCAACGGCCTGACTTTC. This sequence joins TRBV18 and TRBJ2-6; TRBD1 matches 7 bases. CDR1 and CDR2 from the germline V gene are KGHSH and LQKENI. This CDR3 region has 16 residues.

J is TRBJ2-3 and V is TRBV9; 15 bases are shared with TRBD2. CDR1 and CDR2 from the germline V gene are SGDLS and YYNGEE. The junction had 7 bases not matched to a gene; V was cut back by 4 bases and J by 7 bases. The CDR3 sequence is 16 residues long. CDR3 DNA sequence: TGTGCCAGCAGCCCAGGACTAGCGGGAGGGCCACATACGCAGTATTTT. This codes for CASSPGLAGGPHTQYF.